This section outlines one T cell receptor beta chain sequence together with its context. Antigen: not known. The authors ran a second PCR of about 7 to 12 cycles using a sample-barcoded 5' primer and a J-beta primer mix. TCRdb analysed the 5' RACE reads with MiXCR anew, one entry per CDR3 protein. The data hold 380,000 or so distinct CDR3 sequences, with 52% observed a single time. These data belong to a study of blood T cells in healthy people across ages. Study-level points and caveats: Shifts in expanded clonotypes may have been confounded by donor CMV status, which was unknown.

This CDR3 comprises 14 residues. Trimming removed 5 bases from V and 10 bases from J, with 15 bases in between. Donors each provided about 10 milliliters of peripheral blood. The chain couples TRBV12-3 or TRBV12-4 to TRBJ1-6; D perhaps matches TRBD1 (5 bases). The specimen was blood. The receptor comes from a man in his sixties in good health. The CDR3 DNA is TGTGCCAGCAGTGTCGGAGGGGAGCGATCACCCCTCCACTTT. Residues: CASSVGGERSPLHF.